The rows below give T cell receptor beta chains drawn from one sample of a study of cytomegalovirus exposure and HLA in healthy donors. Measured with immunoSEQ multiplex PCR; TCRdb has only the in-frame clones, and not every one. The repertoire holds 100,000 to 150,000 clones, with 60% to 85% as singletons. Material for sequencing was PBMCs. The receptors here all came from a man in his fifties or sixties in good health and CMV-seronegative. Each CDR3 is given with its conserved first and last residue. The D gene is left open where the match is weak. Rows give clone size only sometimes, using once, few, many, or a class for an expanded clone.

d_gene: -; abundance: few; v_gene: TRBV19; len: 13; j_gene: TRBJ2-7; CDR3nt: TGTGCCAGTAGTGCACAGACCGTGTACGAGCAGTACTTC; CDR3aa: CASSAQTVYEQYF
d_gene: TRBD1; abundance: -; v_gene: TRBV30; len: 13; j_gene: TRBJ1-1; CDR3nt: TGTGCCTGGAGTGAAAGGACAGGCCCCGAAGCTTTCTTT; CDR3aa: CAWSERTGPEAFF
d_gene: -; abundance: -; v_gene: TRBV7-9; len: 14; j_gene: TRBJ2-2; CDR3nt: TGTGCCAGCCCTTTGCAGGGCGGCACCGGGGAGCTGTTTTTT; CDR3aa: CASPLQGGTGELFF
d_gene: -; abundance: -; v_gene: TRBV4-1; len: 17; j_gene: TRBJ2-5; CDR3nt: TGCGCCAGCAGCCAAGATCTAGTAGCGGCTCTTAAAGAGACCCAGTACTTC; CDR3aa: CASSQDLVAALKETQYF
d_gene: -; abundance: few; v_gene: TRBV2; len: 14; j_gene: TRBJ1-1; CDR3nt: TGTGCCAGCAGTGAAGCGCGGGTAGGGACTGAAGCTTTCTTT; CDR3aa: CASSEARVGTEAFF
d_gene: -; abundance: -; v_gene: TRBV5-5; len: 11; j_gene: TRBJ1-2; CDR3nt: TGTGCCAGCGGACTCGACTATGGCTACACCTTC; CDR3aa: CASGLDYGYTF
d_gene: -; abundance: few; v_gene: TRBV4-2; len: 16; j_gene: TRBJ1-1; CDR3nt: TGTGCCAGCAGCCAAGCGCAGGGTTTGGTGAACACTGAAGCTTTCTTT; CDR3aa: CASSQAQGLVNTEAFF
d_gene: -; abundance: -; v_gene: TRBV11-2; len: 16; j_gene: TRBJ2-1; CDR3nt: TGTGCCAGCAGCTTATTAGTAGGAGGAGGAGCGATTGAGCAGTTCTTC; CDR3aa: CASSLLVGGGAIEQFF
d_gene: TRBD1; abundance: -; v_gene: TRBV5-1; len: 14; j_gene: TRBJ2-1; CDR3nt: TGCGCCAGCAGCGCCGGACAGGGGGTTAATGAGCAGTTCTTC; CDR3aa: CASSAGQGVNEQFF
d_gene: -; abundance: -; v_gene: TRBV11-2; len: 14; j_gene: TRBJ2-1; CDR3nt: TGTGCCAGCAGCAAAGTACAGCCATACAATGAGCAGTTCTTC; CDR3aa: CASSKVQPYNEQFF
d_gene: -; abundance: -; v_gene: TRBV4-1; len: 13; j_gene: TRBJ1-2; CDR3nt: TGCGCCAGCAGCCTTACCGGGGGCTATGGCTACACCTTC; CDR3aa: CASSLTGGYGYTF
d_gene: -; abundance: -; v_gene: TRBV2; len: 14; j_gene: TRBJ2-5; CDR3nt: TGTGCCAGCAGTCAGGGGATCCCCAAAGAGACCCAGTACTTC; CDR3aa: CASSQGIPKETQYF
d_gene: -; abundance: -; v_gene: TRBV7-9; len: 17; j_gene: TRBJ1-2; CDR3nt: TGTGCCAGCAGCTCCCTGGGACCGCGGAGGGGGGGGTATGGCTACACCTTC; CDR3aa: CASSSLGPRRGGYGYTF
d_gene: -; abundance: -; v_gene: TRBV10-3; len: 12; j_gene: TRBJ2-5; CDR3nt: TGTGCCATCAGCGCCCCCAGGGGGACCCAGTACTTC; CDR3aa: CAISAPRGTQYF
d_gene: TRBD1; abundance: -; v_gene: TRBV5-1; len: 18; j_gene: TRBJ2-3; CDR3nt: TGCGCCAGCAGCCCGACGGGACCGGGACAGGGTCTCACAGATACGCAGTATTTT; CDR3aa: CASSPTGPGQGLTDTQYF
d_gene: -; abundance: -; v_gene: TRBV18; len: 16; j_gene: TRBJ1-5; CDR3nt: TGTGCCAGCTCACCAAGCCCAGGGAACAGCAATCAGCCCCAGCATTTT; CDR3aa: CASSPSPGNSNQPQHF
d_gene: TRBD2; abundance: -; v_gene: TRBV5-1; len: 17; j_gene: TRBJ2-5; CDR3nt: TGCGCCAGCAGCTTGACTAGCGGGGCCACAATGGGAGAGACCCAGTACTTC; CDR3aa: CASSLTSGATMGETQYF
d_gene: TRBD1; abundance: once; v_gene: TRBV5-1; len: 15; j_gene: TRBJ2-4; CDR3nt: TGCGCCAGCAGCTCGACAGGGCCCTCTGTGGACATTCAGTACTTC; CDR3aa: CASSSTGPSVDIQYF
d_gene: -; abundance: -; v_gene: TRBV28; len: 12; j_gene: TRBJ1-5; CDR3nt: TGTGCCAGTGCGCCCGTTGGTCAGCCCCAGCATTTT; CDR3aa: CASAPVGQPQHF
d_gene: -; abundance: once; v_gene: TRBV7-6; len: 12; j_gene: TRBJ2-2; CDR3nt: TGTGCCAGCAGCTGGGGGGGCCGGGAGCTGTTTTTT; CDR3aa: CASSWGGRELFF
d_gene: TRBD2; abundance: few; v_gene: TRBV7-9; len: 17; j_gene: TRBJ2-7; CDR3nt: TGTTCCAGCAGCCCCGTGACTAGCGGGGGTCCGGCCTACGAGCAGTACTTC; CDR3aa: CSSSPVTSGGPAYEQYF
d_gene: -; abundance: -; v_gene: TRBV30; len: 13; j_gene: TRBJ1-3; CDR3nt: TGTGCCTGGACGGTGGGGCCTGGAAACACCATATATTTT; CDR3aa: CAWTVGPGNTIYF
d_gene: -; abundance: -; v_gene: TRBV21-1; len: 16; j_gene: TRBJ1-6; CDR3nt: TGTGCCAGCAGCAGTGATTGCCGGGACAGCAATTCACCCCTCCACTTT; CDR3aa: CASSSDCRDSNSPLHF
d_gene: TRBD1; abundance: -; v_gene: TRBV28; len: 13; j_gene: TRBJ1-2; CDR3nt: TGTGCCAGCAGTATCGGGACAGCCTATGGCTACACCTTC; CDR3aa: CASSIGTAYGYTF
d_gene: -; abundance: -; v_gene: TRBV5-1; len: 15; j_gene: TRBJ2-7; CDR3nt: TGCGCCAGCAGCTTGGAGGGGGACAACTCCTACGAGCAGTACTTC; CDR3aa: CASSLEGDNSYEQYF
d_gene: TRBD1; abundance: few; v_gene: TRBV7-9; len: 14; j_gene: TRBJ2-2; CDR3nt: TGTGCCAGCAGCAAGACAGGGGCTACCGGGGAGCTGTTTTTT; CDR3aa: CASSKTGATGELFF
d_gene: -; abundance: few; v_gene: TRBV18; len: 16; j_gene: TRBJ1-6; CDR3nt: TGTGCCAGCTCCCTATCGAGGGCCCGGGGAAATTCACCCCTCCACTTT; CDR3aa: CASSLSRARGNSPLHF
d_gene: TRBD2; abundance: once; v_gene: TRBV5-6; len: 17; j_gene: TRBJ2-1; CDR3nt: TGTGCCAGCAGCGGGAGGACTAGCGGGTTCCCCTACAATGAGCAGTTCTTC; CDR3aa: CASSGRTSGFPYNEQFF
d_gene: -; abundance: -; v_gene: TRBV27; len: 13; j_gene: TRBJ1-2; CDR3nt: TGTGCCAGCAGTTCGCGGCTCAGGGATGGCTACACCTTC; CDR3aa: CASSSRLRDGYTF
d_gene: TRBD2; abundance: few; v_gene: TRBV15; len: 19; j_gene: TRBJ2-5; CDR3nt: TGTGCCACCAGCAGAGATCGAGTACTAGCGGGGGGGCTTGGGGAGACCCAGTACTTC; CDR3aa: CATSRDRVLAGGLGETQYF
d_gene: TRBD2; abundance: -; v_gene: TRBV29-1; len: 15; j_gene: TRBJ2-7; CDR3nt: TGCAGCGTTGATGGGGCGGGGGGGCGGACTGGAGAGCAGTACTTC; CDR3aa: CSVDGAGGRTGEQYF
d_gene: -; abundance: -; v_gene: TRBV20-1; len: 11; j_gene: TRBJ2-7; CDR3nt: TGCAGTGCTAACAACCCCTACGAGCAGTACTTC; CDR3aa: CSANNPYEQYF
d_gene: -; abundance: -; v_gene: TRBV7-9; len: 16; j_gene: TRBJ1-5; CDR3nt: TGTGCCAGCAGCTTAGGGCCGGGAGGGGGCAATCAGCCCCAGCATTTT; CDR3aa: CASSLGPGGGNQPQHF